These 5 T cell receptor beta chains share one sample of origin, sequenced in a study of a mutant IDH1 vaccine in newly diagnosed glioma. Profiling relied on immunoSEQ multiplex PCR, and the TCRdb table lists in-frame clones only, not all of them. This sample has just under 95,000 clones, with roughly 78% found just once. The time point is: baseline, week 1 (first vaccination visit). Treatment: pre-vaccination baseline after standard-of-care therapy. The sequenced sample was PBMCs, obtained from a glioma patient treated with radiotherapy, temozolomide or both. These receptors all stem from a man aged 35-49 years with glioma.

The V and J genes are TRBV18 and TRBJ2-6; no clear D. V was trimmed by 1 base and J by 2 bases, leaving 9 bases between them. Germline V gene lookup returns CDR1 KGHSH and CDR2 LQKENI. The CDR3 is made up of 16 amino acids. CDR3 in DNA: TGTGCCAGCTCACCACTGAGTCTGACTGGGGCCAACGTCCTGACTTTC. Amino acid sequence: CASSPLSLTGANVLTF.

The CDR3 DNA reads as TGTGCCAGCAGCTTAGGAGGGGGCAAGACCGGGGAGCTGTTTTTT. This encodes CASSLGGGKTGELFF. The rearrangement links TRBV7-2 to TRBJ2-2; the match to TRBD1 covers 7 bases. After removal of 1 base from V and 5 bases from J, the junction contained 4 bases not matched to a gene. The CDR3 is 15 amino acids. CDR1 and CDR2 (germline): SGHTA, FQGNSA.

This clone is a singleton in its sample. J is TRBJ2-2 and V is TRBV29-1, with 7 bases identical to TRBD1. Germline lookup yields CDR1 SQVTM and CDR2 ANQGSEA. The CDR3 spans 12 residues. The CDR3 protein is CNAQGYTGELFF. In nucleotides, the CDR3 is TGCAACGCACAGGGGTACACCGGGGAGCTGTTTTTT.

This sequence joins TRBV5-1 and TRBJ2-5; a possible D gene is TRBD2 (7 bases). The ends were cut back, 0 bases at V and 4 bases at J, with 19 bases in the middle. The germline CDR1 and CDR2 sequences are SGHRS and YFSETQ. CDR3 length equals 17 residues. CDR3 protein: CASSLAGRGARAETQYF. CDR3 coding DNA: TGCGCCAGCAGCTTGGCCGGTCGGGGGGCCAGGGCAGAGACCCAGTACTTC.

The genes are TRBV6-5 and TRBJ1-2; no clear D gene. With 0 bases removed from V and 8 bases from J, the gap between germline ends came to 4 bases. Germline V gene sequence: CDR1 MNHEY, CDR2 SVGAGI. The CDR3 spans 11 residues. For the CDR3, the DNA is TGTGCCAGCAGTTACTCGGAGGGCTACACCTTC. Translating it yields CASSYSEGYTF.